The 32 T cell receptor beta chains listed next were all sequenced from one sample in a study of shared clonotypes between healthy human individuals. Clones were sequenced by immunoSEQ multiplex PCR, and TCRdb holds only the in-frame ones, with some missing. The data contain some 500,000 clones, roughly three quarters of them singletons. Sequencing used PBMCs. These TCRs come from a woman in her forties in good health. Some clones in this sample may be carry-over from other donors' samples.

The chain is built from TRBV27 and TRBJ2-3, with 12 bases matching TRBD2. The CDR3 extends over 16 amino acids. J lost 3 bases, V lost 5 bases, and 6 bases had no gene match. CDR1 is MNHEY and CDR2 is SMNVEV in the germline V gene (reference sequence). CDR3 DNA sequence: TGTGCCAGCAGTCCCCTAGCGGGAGGGCGTACAGATACGCAGTATTTT. It codes for CASSPLAGGRTDTQYF.

The V and J genes are TRBV28 and TRBJ1-1; D perhaps matches TRBD1 (5 bases). This CDR3 is built from 13 residues. V gave up 6 bases and J gave up 1 base, with 9 bases separating them. Looked up from germline, CDR1 is MDHEN and CDR2 is SYDVKM. The CDR3 sequence is CASSLTENTEAFF. In DNA form, the CDR3 reads TGTGCCAGCAGCTTGACAGAGAACACTGAAGCTTTCTTT.

V and J are TRBV5-4 and TRBJ2-3, with 11 nucleotides matching TRBD2. CDR3 length equals 16 residues. J lost 6 bases, V lost 4 bases, and 10 bases had no gene match. Germline loops: CDR1 SGHNT, CDR2 YYREEE (reference sequence). The CDR3 sequence: CASSPVAGGPLDTQYF. The CDR3, as DNA: TGTGCCAGCAGCCCAGTAGCGGGAGGGCCATTGGATACGCAGTATTTT.

This clone was seen a few times. This chain uses TRBV27 with TRBJ2-1; TRBD2 aligns across 9 bases. Germline values: CDR1 MNHEY, CDR2 SMNVEV (reference sequence). Losses at the gene ends were 1 base for V and 8 bases for J; bases not matched to a gene: 27. The CDR3 is made up of 22 amino acids. The CDR3 coding sequence is TGTGCCAGCAGTTTATTGGCCGGTGGGGGGCGAAGAGGACTAGCGAGGGAGGATGAGCAGTTCTTC. Its translation is CASSLLAGGGRRGLAREDEQFF.

The gene calls are TRBV28 and TRBJ1-2, with D possibly TRBD1 on 6 matching bases. V was pared by 4 bases and J by 8 bases, with 8 bases between. The CDR3 is 11 residues long. The germline V gene has CDR1 MDHEN and CDR2 SYDVKM. For the CDR3, the DNA is TGTGCCAGCAGTTCAGGGGTAGGCTACACCTTC. Translating it yields CASSSGVGYTF.

The sample holds one count of this clone. V and J are TRBV21-1 and TRBJ2-7; TRBD1, the D gene given by the table, was not confirmed from the DNA. TRBV21-1 is a pseudogene segment. The CDR3 covers 14 residues. The CDR3 coding sequence is TGTGCCAGCACCCCGGGACAGGGAATCCACGAGCAGTACTTC. This gives the protein CASTPGQGIHEQYF.

The chain carries TRBV7-2 and TRBJ2-7; TRBD2 aligns across 7 bases. The CDR3 consists of 16 residues. V trimming: 1 base; J trimming: 9 bases; junction bases outside the gene matches: 15. Germline V lookup: CDR1 SGHTA, CDR2 FQGNSA. CDR3 sequence reads: CASSLGGGGSIRGQYF. The CDR3 nucleotides are TGTGCCAGCAGCTTAGGCGGGGGAGGTTCGATACGTGGGCAGTACTTC.

For the CDR3, the DNA is TGTGCCAGCAGCTTAAACCCCCATGAGCAGTTCTTC. As protein: CASSLNPHEQFF. V is TRBV7-3 and J is TRBJ2-1; D is undetermined. This CDR3 is 12 amino acids long. Trimming removed 1 base at V and 8 bases at J, with 6 bases between. Germline CDR1 reads SGHTA; CDR2 reads FQGTGA.

The chain combines TRBV7-3 with TRBJ2-1, with D tentatively TRBD1 (6 bases). Germline CDR1 and CDR2: SGHTA and FQGTGA. The V gene lost 4 bases and the J gene lost 5 bases, with 18 bases spanning the gap. This CDR3 spans 16 amino acids. In DNA, the CDR3 is TGTGCCAGCAGCTCACCGGGACACCCCAGAAACAATGAGCAGTTCTTC. Translation gives CASSSPGHPRNNEQFF. Supplemented by reference TRBV7-3 and TRBJ2-1, the full variable domain reads GAGVSQTPSNKVTEKGKYVELRCDPISGHTALYWYRQSLGQGPEFLIYFQGTGAADDSGLPNDRFFAVRPEGSVSTLKIQRTERGDSAVYLCASSSPGHPRNNEQFFGPGTRLTVL.

This clone was counted between two and nine times. The rearrangement uses TRBV7-8 and TRBJ2-5, with D uncertain. Looked up from germline, CDR1 is SGHVS and CDR2 is FQNEAQ. This CDR3 spans 13 amino acids. The ends were cut back, 4 bases at V and 5 bases at J, with 11 bases in the middle. CDR3 protein: CASSSSPRETQYF. In DNA, the CDR3 is TGTGCCAGCAGCTCAAGTCCCCGGGAGACCCAGTACTTC.

The chain joins TRBV5-1 to TRBJ2-1; TRBD2 agrees at 11 bases. The CDR3 is 15 residues long. Trimming cost V 3 bases and J 4 bases; bases outside gene matches: 3. Germline assignment: CDR1 SGHRS and CDR2 YFSETQ. This chain's CDR3 is CASSSGLAAYNEQFF. CDR3 bases: TGCGCCAGCAGCTCGGGACTAGCGGCTTACAATGAGCAGTTCTTC.

The chain carries TRBV27 and TRBJ1-5; no firm D call. V dropped 6 bases and J dropped 5 bases, with 11 bases sitting between them. The CDR3 has 13 residues. Germline assignment: CDR1 MNHEY and CDR2 SMNVEV (reference sequence). The chain's CDR3 is CASSLRVYQPQHF. For the CDR3, the DNA is TGTGCCAGCAGCCTGAGGGTATATCAGCCCCAGCATTTT.

The V call is TRBV28, the J call TRBJ2-6, with D uncertain. Germline V gene sequence: CDR1 MDHEN, CDR2 SYDVKM. CDR3 length equals 14 residues. V was trimmed by 3 bases and J by 4 bases, leaving 7 bases between them. The chain's CDR3 is CASSFQLGANVLTF. The CDR3 bases are TGTGCCAGCAGTTTTCAACTAGGGGCCAACGTCCTGACTTTC.

On this clone: It differs at one base from a far larger clone, so likely a read error. The rearrangement joins TRBV7-2 to TRBJ2-7; tentative D call: TRBD1 (6 bases). CDR1 and CDR2 (germline): SGHTA, FQGNSA. The CDR3 has 14 amino acids. The CDR3 DNA reads as TGTGCCAGCAGCCCACGGGACACAAACTACGAGCAGCACTTC. Protein product: CASSPRDTNYEQHF.

J is TRBJ1-4 and V is TRBV27; the D is unclear. The CDR3 covers 17 residues. Trimming removed 1 base from V and 8 bases from J, with 20 bases in between. Germline lookup yields CDR1 MNHEY and CDR2 SMNVEV (reference sequence). The CDR3 protein is CASSLYSGTPVREKLFF. CDR3 bases: TGTGCCAGCAGTTTATACTCAGGAACCCCAGTTAGAGAAAAACTGTTTTTT.

This clone has just one count. This probably arose from a read error, given a far larger clone one base away. The chain employs TRBV30 and TRBJ2-5; the D is unclear. Trimming pared 5 bases from V and 11 bases from J, leaving 18 bases between. The CDR3 covers 12 residues. CDR1 and CDR2 (germline): GTSNPN, SVGIG (reference sequence). CDR3 bases: TGTGCCTGGTCGCAGGACCGCTACGTGCAGTACTTC. Its translation: CAWSQDRYVQYF.

This chain links TRBV28 with TRBJ1-1, with TRBD1 as a possible D gene (6 bases). CDR1 is MDHEN, CDR2 SYDVKM, per germline. Trimming took 2 bases from V and 11 from J, leaving 18 bases between them. This CDR3 is 14 amino acids long. Written as DNA, the CDR3 is TGTGCCAGCAGTTTAGGACAGCTTAAAGCGATCGCTTTCTTT. It translates to CASSLGQLKAIAFF.

In its sample, this clone was seen many times. V usage is TRBV4-3 and J usage is TRBJ1-2, with a weak D call TRBD1 (6 bases). This CDR3 has 14 residues. The ends were cut back, 0 bases at V and 2 bases at J, with 7 bases in the middle. Germline loops: CDR1 LGHNA, CDR2 YSLEER. CDR3 region: CASSQDQGNYGYTF. CDR3 sequence (DNA): TGCGCCAGCAGCCAAGATCAGGGGAACTATGGCTACACCTTC.

The chain has TRBV4-2 and TRBJ1-4; D perhaps matches TRBD1 (5 bases). Germline assignment: CDR1 LGHNA and CDR2 YNFKEQ. Trimming took 4 bases from V and 7 from J, leaving 16 bases between them. The CDR3 runs 15 residues. CDR3 residues: CASSRQRQGGEKLFF. The CDR3 DNA follows: TGTGCCAGCAGCCGCCAAAGGCAGGGCGGTGAAAAACTGTTTTTT.

The V and J genes are TRBV29-1 and TRBJ1-3; D might be TRBD1 (5 bases). V was shortened by 7 bases and J by 4 bases, with 11 bases between the two germline ends. The germline gives CDR1 SQVTM, CDR2 ANQGSEA. This CDR3 spans 12 amino acids. The CDR3 region is CSAWTMGNTIYF. In DNA form, the CDR3 reads TGCAGCGCCTGGACAATGGGAAACACCATATATTTT.

This clone occurred many times. The V call is TRBV5-1, the J call TRBJ2-5, with D unresolved. Germline V gives CDR1 SGHRS, CDR2 YFSETQ. Trimming left V 0 bases short and J 1 base short, with 7 bases between. The CDR3 runs 14 residues. CDR3 amino acids: CASSLDSRQETQYF. The DNA of the CDR3 is TGCGCCAGCAGCTTGGACAGCCGCCAAGAGACCCAGTACTTC. The full variable domain, completed using reference TRBV5-1 and TRBJ2-5, is KAGVTQTPRYLIKTRGQQVTLSCSPISGHRSVSWYQQTPGQGLQFLFEYFSETQRNKGNFPGRFSGRQFSNSRSEMNVSTLELGDSALYLCASSLDSRQETQYFGPGTRLLVL.

As for this clone: This likely came from a read error, as a far larger clone is one base away. The sample holds other DNA sequences that translate to the same CDR3. This chain uses TRBV18 with TRBJ1-1, with a possible D match to TRBD1 (6 bases). Germline V gene lookup returns CDR1 KGHSH and CDR2 LQKENI. Trimming cost V 3 bases and J 4 bases, with 6 bases left between them. The CDR3 length is 12 residues. CDR3 DNA: TGTGCCAGCTCACCGGGGGCCACTGAAGCTTTCTTT. Its protein is CASSPGATEAFF.

The rearrangement links TRBV4-2 to TRBJ1-4, with D perhaps matching TRBD1 (5 bases). The CDR3 is 16 residues long. The germline CDR1 and CDR2 sequences are LGHNA and YNFKEQ. Trimming cost V 1 base and J 8 bases, with 17 bases left between them. This CDR3 is CASSQVVLQGEEKLFF. The CDR3 DNA reads TGTGCCAGCAGCCAAGTAGTTTTACAAGGGGAGGAAAAACTGTTTTTT.

This chain links TRBV10-1 with TRBJ2-7, with D perhaps assigned TRBD1 or TRBD2 (5 bases each). The CDR3 contains 14 residues. Trimming cost V 0 bases and J 2 bases, with 8 bases left between them. The V gene's germline CDR1 is WNHNN and CDR2 SYGVQD (reference sequence). The DNA for the CDR3 is TGCGCCAGCAGTGAGTCCGGGGCCCCCTACGAGCAGTACTTC. This sequence encodes CASSESGAPYEQYF.

The chain joins TRBV4-2 to TRBJ2-7; 8 positions match TRBD2. This CDR3 region has 13 residues. CDR1 is LGHNA, CDR2 YNFKEQ, per germline. After removal of 7 bases from V and 5 bases from J, the junction contained 7 bases not matched to a gene. CDR3 DNA: TGTGCCAGCACTAGGACTAGCTCTGACGAGCAGTACTTC. This translates into CASTRTSSDEQYF.

The chain has TRBV7-8 and TRBJ2-7; tentatively, D is TRBD1 or TRBD2 (5 bases each). Trimming cost V 5 bases and J 3 bases, with 17 bases left between them. Germline CDR1 and CDR2: SGHVS and FQNEAQ. The CDR3 consists of 15 residues. CDR3 sequence: CASSLGASFLYEQYF. The CDR3 region has the DNA TGTGCCAGCAGCCTCGGGGCTAGCTTCCTCTACGAGCAGTACTTC.

The gene calls are TRBV2 and TRBJ2-5; TRBD1 agrees at 10 bases. Germline V gene data show CDR1 as SNHLY and CDR2 as FYNNEI. After removal of 5 bases from V and 4 bases from J, the junction contained 1 base not matched to a gene. The CDR3 length is 13 residues. The DNA of the CDR3 is TGTGCCAGCAGTCGGACAGGGGGAGAGACCCAGTACTTC. Amino acids: CASSRTGGETQYF.

This rearrangement joins TRBV5-5 to TRBJ2-3; 7 nucleotides match TRBD2. V shed 2 bases, J shed 0 bases, and the junction held 6 bases outside the gene matches. The V gene's germline CDR1 is SGHKS and CDR2 YYEKEE (reference sequence). The CDR3 covers 16 residues. Here the CDR3 reads CASSFSGIPSTDTQYF. The CDR3 region has the DNA TGTGCCAGCAGCTTCAGCGGGATCCCTAGCACAGATACGCAGTATTTT.

DNA for the CDR3: TGTGCCAGCAGCGTAGACCCTAGCGGGAGTATGGGTAATGAGCAGTTCTTC. Translating it yields CASSVDPSGSMGNEQFF. The V gene is TRBV9, the J gene TRBJ2-1; 10 bases map to TRBD2. CDR3 length equals 17 residues. CDR1 is SGDLS and CDR2 is YYNGEE in the germline V gene. The J segment lost 7 bases and the V segment lost 0 bases, leaving 10 bases of the junction unmatched.

The gene calls are TRBV27 and TRBJ1-5; TRBD1 might be the D (6 bases). The CDR3 sequence is 15 residues long. CDR1 is MNHEY and CDR2 is SMNVEV in the germline V gene (reference sequence). V lost 8 bases to trimming and J lost 1 base, with 15 bases between them. CDR3 region: CASRGGMWSNQPQHF. Written as DNA, the CDR3 is TGTGCCAGCCGAGGGGGTATGTGGAGCAATCAGCCCCAGCATTTT.

This clone was counted ten times or more. V and J are TRBV30 and TRBJ1-2; 8 bases are shared with TRBD1. Germline V lookup: CDR1 GTSNPN, CDR2 SVGIG (reference sequence). This CDR3 comprises 15 residues. V lost 5 bases and J lost 4; bases outside the gene matches: 12. DNA for the CDR3: TGTGCCTGGCAAGAGGACAGGGACGGTACCTATGGCTACACCTTC. This codes for CAWQEDRDGTYGYTF.

The table lists this clone with a count of one. The gene calls are TRBV5-8 and TRBJ2-1; 8 bases line up with TRBD2. The V segment lost 4 bases and the J segment 4 bases; nucleotides outside the gene matches: 7. Germline CDR1 reads SGHTS; CDR2 reads YDEGEE. The CDR3 extends over 15 amino acids. CDR3 coding DNA: TGTGCCAGCAGCCCCCGTGTAGCGGGGTACAATGAGCAGTTCTTC. Amino acid sequence: CASSPRVAGYNEQFF.